This T cell receptor (beta chain) was profiled in a study of cytomegalovirus exposure and HLA in healthy donors. Findings and caveats of the study: Cytomegalovirus-associated TCR beta chains were listed, numbering 164.

To note about this clone: Its antigen is not identified.

Use of 60 Vbeta and 13 Jbeta primers characterized the PCR. The assay was immunoSEQ multiplex PCR, and TCRdb's table has in-frame clones only and misses some. The sample comprises roughly 190,000 clones, approximately 80% of which are singletons, and about 14% rests with the top ten. CDR1 GTSNPN and CDR2 SVGIG come from the germline V gene (reference sequence). V gave up 4 bases and J gave up 5 bases; unmatched junction bases: 12. This CDR3 spans 15 amino acids. V gene TRBV30 combines with J gene TRBJ1-1; TRBD1 matches 8 bases. This clonotype originated in a young woman in good health and CMV-seropositive. The sequenced sample was PBMCs. The DNA for the CDR3 is TGTGCCTGGATTCCGACCCGGACAGGGAGGACTGAAGCTTTCTTT. Protein: CAWIPTRTGRTEAFF.